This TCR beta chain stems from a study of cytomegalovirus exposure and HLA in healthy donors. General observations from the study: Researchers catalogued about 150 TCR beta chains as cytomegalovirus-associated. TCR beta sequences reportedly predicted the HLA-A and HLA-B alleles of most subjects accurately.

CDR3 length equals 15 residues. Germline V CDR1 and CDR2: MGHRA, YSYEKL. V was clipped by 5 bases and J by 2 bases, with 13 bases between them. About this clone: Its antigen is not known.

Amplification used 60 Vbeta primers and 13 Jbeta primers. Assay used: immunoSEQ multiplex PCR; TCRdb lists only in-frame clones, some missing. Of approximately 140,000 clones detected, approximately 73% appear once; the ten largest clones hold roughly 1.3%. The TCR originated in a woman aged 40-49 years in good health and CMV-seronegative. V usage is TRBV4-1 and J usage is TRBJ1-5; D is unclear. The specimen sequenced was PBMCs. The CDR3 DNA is TGCGCCAGCAGCTCCCACTCATATGGCAATCAGCCCCAGCATTTT. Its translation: CASSSHSYGNQPQHF.